The 23 T cell receptor beta chains in this list originate from one sample, sequenced in a study of T cell responses to AZD1222 COVID-19 vaccine. Generated by immunoSEQ multiplex PCR, the TCRdb table keeps only in-frame clones and is missing some. Of around 140,000 clones in the sample, approximately 93% were seen once. Sequenced material: peripheral blood, taken after recovery from COVID-19. Receptor source: an adult who had recovered from COVID-19.

The V gene is TRBV28, the J gene TRBJ2-1; the D gene could be TRBD1 or TRBD2 (5 bases each). The CDR3 runs 14 residues. Germline assignment: CDR1 MDHEN and CDR2 SYDVKM. V dropped 2 bases and J dropped 12 bases, with 17 bases sitting between them. In nucleotides, the CDR3 is TGTGCCAGCAGTTTAGGGCCGACAGTTAGCGTGCAGTTCTTC. Translating it yields CASSLGPTVSVQFF.

This clone showed up just once. This chain uses TRBV5-1 with TRBJ1-1; TRBD1 matches 10 bases. In germline, CDR1 is SGHRS, CDR2 YFSETQ. The CDR3 covers 16 residues. Losses at the gene ends were 3 bases for V and 4 bases for J; bases not matched to a gene: 9. The CDR3 region has the DNA TGCGCCAGCAGCTGGGGGACAGGGGAAGGGAGCACTGAAGCTTTCTTT. It specifies CASSWGTGEGSTEAFF.

This rearrangement joins TRBV27 to TRBJ2-7; D unresolved. CDR3 length equals 15 residues. Germline V lookup: CDR1 MNHEY, CDR2 SMNVEV (reference sequence). V lost 2 bases to trimming and J lost 0 bases, with 11 bases between them. CDR3 in amino acids: CASSLNSRASYEQYF. CDR3 coding DNA: TGTGCCAGCAGTTTAAACTCCAGAGCCTCCTACGAGCAGTACTTC.

V is TRBV19 and J is TRBJ1-1; tentatively, D is TRBD1 (6 bases). Between the trimmed V and J ends, which lost 6 bases and 2 bases, there was a span of 13 bases. Germline V gives CDR1 LNHDA, CDR2 SQIVND (reference sequence). The CDR3 length is 14 residues. The CDR3 bases are TGTGCCAGTAGAATACAGGGAATCAACACTGAAGCTTTCTTT. It specifies CASRIQGINTEAFF.

The chain combines TRBV3-1 (or the pseudogene TRBV3-2) with TRBJ2-5; 8 bases are a match to TRBD1. This CDR3 spans 16 amino acids. Germline loops: CDR1 LGHDT, CDR2 YNNKEL (reference sequence). The trim removed 3 bases at V and 7 bases at J, leaving 13 bases unmatched. CDR3 loop: CASSHPRQGTLGTQYF. CDR3 DNA sequence: TGTGCCAGCAGCCACCCCCGACAGGGGACTTTAGGGACCCAGTACTTC.

The CDR3 DNA reads as TGCGCCAGCAGCCAAGAAGAGGGGGTCGGAGATGAGCAGTTCTTC. As protein: CASSQEEGVGDEQFF. The chain employs TRBV4-1 and TRBJ2-1, with TRBD1 as a possible D gene (6 bases). Germline-derived CDR1 and CDR2 are MGHRA and YSYEKL. V was pared by 0 bases and J by 8 bases, with 14 bases between. CDR3 size: 15 residues.

The chain is built from TRBV27 and TRBJ1-2, with 8 nucleotides matching TRBD1. The CDR3 spans 16 residues. J gave up 7 bases and V 2 bases, and 12 bases lay outside the gene matches. The germline V gene encodes CDR1 MNHEY and CDR2 SMNVEV (reference sequence). CDR3 DNA: TGTGCCAGCAGTTTAACTCGACGGACAGGGTTTAGTGGCTACACCTTC. Translating gives CASSLTRRTGFSGYTF.

The V gene is TRBV6-6, the J gene TRBJ1-1; D might be TRBD1 (6 bases). Germline V gene sequence: CDR1 MNHNY, CDR2 SVGAGI (reference sequence). CDR3 length: 14 residues. Trimming removed 6 bases at V and 6 bases at J, with 17 bases between. The CDR3 coding sequence is TGTGCCAGCAGGGATATCGACAGGTCGGCTGAAGCTTTCTTT. This encodes CASRDIDRSAEAFF.

The chain joins TRBV5-4 to TRBJ1-1, with D perhaps matching TRBD1 (5 bases). The length of the CDR3 is 13 residues. Trimming took off 5 bases at V and 1 base at J, with 9 bases between the two ends. The germline gives CDR1 SGHNT, CDR2 YYREEE (reference sequence). This CDR3 is CASSPRGNTEAFF. DNA for the CDR3: TGTGCCAGCAGTCCTAGGGGGAACACTGAAGCTTTCTTT. Full variable domain (rest looked up from reference TRBV5-4 and TRBJ1-1): ETGVTQSPTHLIKTRGQQVTLRCSSQSGHNTVSWYQQALGQGPQFIFQYYREEENGRGNFPPRFSGLQFPNYSSELNVNALELDDSALYLCASSPRGNTEAFFGQGTRLTVV.

The gene calls are TRBV6-5 and TRBJ2-5; D might be TRBD1 (5 bases). The CDR3 has 13 amino acids. In germline, CDR1 is MNHEY, CDR2 SVGAGI. Trimming took off 6 bases at V and 3 bases at J, with 11 bases between the two ends. CDR3 DNA: TGTGCCAGCAGCACAGGTCTAAAAGAGACCCAGTACTTC. This sequence encodes CASSTGLKETQYF.

The chain combines TRBV20-1 with TRBJ2-7, with 7 bases lining up with TRBD2. The CDR3 sequence is 15 residues long. Trimming took 3 bases from V and 2 from J; bases not matched to a gene: 10. From germline, CDR1 is DFQATT and CDR2 SNEGSKA (reference sequence). CDR3 sequence reads: CSASSSGNPAYEQYF. In DNA form, the CDR3 reads TGCAGTGCTAGTTCAAGCGGGAACCCCGCCTACGAGCAGTACTTC.

The gene calls are TRBV15 and TRBJ2-5; 12 positions match TRBD2. J was trimmed by 5 bases and V by 0 bases; bases with no gene match: 7. This CDR3 is 17 amino acids long. CDR1 is LNHNV, CDR2 YYDKDF, per germline (reference sequence). CDR3 sequence (DNA): TGTGCCACCAGCAGAGATAGGCTAGCGGGAGGGAGGGAGACCCAGTACTTC. This translates into CATSRDRLAGGRETQYF.

This chain links TRBV28 with TRBJ1-5; no firm D call. Germline V CDR1 and CDR2: MDHEN, SYDVKM. The CDR3 consists of 11 residues. The V and J ends lost 4 bases and 12 bases respectively, with 10 bases between them. The CDR3 DNA reads as TGTGCCAGCAGTTCTTCTGCAAACCAGCATTTT. Its translation is CASSSSANQHF.

DNA of the CDR3: TGTGCCATTGGACTCGGAAGCTCCTACAATGAGCAGTTCTTC. It specifies CAIGLGSSYNEQFF. The chain is built from TRBV19 and TRBJ2-1; D possibly corresponds to TRBD2 (5 bases). Germline values: CDR1 LNHDA, CDR2 SQIVND (reference sequence). V was pared by 10 bases and J by 0 bases, with 13 bases between. This CDR3 has 14 amino acids.

The rearrangement uses TRBV11-2 and TRBJ2-7; possibly TRBD1 for D (6 bases). Trimming removed 1 base from V and 4 bases from J, with 11 bases in between. CDR1 and CDR2 from the germline V gene are SGHAT and FQNNGV. The CDR3 length is 14 residues. CDR3 nucleotide sequence: TGTGCCAGCAGCTTAGTCGAACAGGGTTACGAGCAGTACTTC. This encodes CASSLVEQGYEQYF.

The rearrangement links TRBV6-5 to TRBJ2-7; the match to TRBD2 covers 9 bases. V gave up 6 bases and J gave up 1 base; unmatched junction bases: 7. CDR3 length: 15 amino acids. Germline CDR1 MNHEY, CDR2 SVGAGI. The CDR3 coding sequence is TGTGCCAGCAGCGCTCCGGGACTAGCTTCCTACGAGCAGTACTTC. Its translation: CASSAPGLASYEQYF.

V gene TRBV28 combines with J gene TRBJ1-2; TRBD1 matches 7 bases. The CDR3 is made up of 14 amino acids. Trimming at V came to 5 bases and at J to 8 bases, leaving 11 bases not matched to a gene. Germline loops: CDR1 MDHEN, CDR2 SYDVKM. DNA for the CDR3: TGTGCCAGCAGTCCCGGGACAGCCTTTGGGGGCTACACCTTC. This translates into CASSPGTAFGGYTF.

This sequence joins TRBV2 and TRBJ1-1; D gene ambiguous. Trimming cost V 3 bases and J 11 bases, with 16 bases left between them. CDR1 and CDR2 (germline): SNHLY, FYNNEI. This CDR3 is built from 13 residues. The chain's CDR3 is CASSEYSPKEAFF. DNA of the CDR3: TGTGCCAGCAGTGAGTACAGCCCAAAGGAGGCTTTCTTT.

J is TRBJ2-7 and V is TRBV11-3, with D possibly TRBD2 on 6 matching bases. Germline V gives CDR1 SGHNT, CDR2 YENEEA. The V gene lost 4 bases and the J gene lost 0 bases, with 7 bases spanning the gap. This CDR3 comprises 13 residues. The CDR3 loop is CASSYGSSYEQYF. In nucleotides, the CDR3 is TGTGCCAGCAGCTACGGGAGCTCCTACGAGCAGTACTTC.

This clone was seen a few times. This sequence joins TRBV4-1 and TRBJ2-7, with 9 positions matching TRBD2. Germline loops: CDR1 MGHRA, CDR2 YSYEKL. Trimming took 4 bases from V and 0 from J; bases not matched to a gene: 16. The CDR3 runs 19 residues. Here the CDR3 reads CASSPRPVAGVGSSYEQYF. The CDR3 DNA reads TGCGCCAGCAGCCCTCGTCCCGTAGCGGGAGTTGGGAGCTCCTACGAGCAGTACTTC.

The gene calls are TRBV7-3 and TRBJ2-3, with TRBD1 matching 7 bases. Germline loops: CDR1 SGHTA, CDR2 FQGTGA. Germline trimming cut 2 bases from V and 2 bases from J; bases unmatched to any gene: 16. This CDR3 spans 19 amino acids. The CDR3 reads CASSLRQGVYQSVTDTQYF. The CDR3 DNA follows: TGTGCCAGCAGCTTACGACAGGGAGTATACCAATCTGTCACAGATACGCAGTATTTT. The variable domain in full, with the rest retrieved from reference TRBV7-3 and TRBJ2-3, is GAGVSQTPSNKVTEKGKYVELRCDPISGHTALYWYRQSLGQGPEFLIYFQGTGAADDSGLPNDRFFAVRPEGSVSTLKIQRTERGDSAVYLCASSLRQGVYQSVTDTQYFGPGTRLTVL.

In its sample, this clone was seen a few times. The CDR3 loop reads CASSQTSGSRANEQFF. The CDR3 DNA follows: TGCGCCAGCAGCCAGACTAGCGGGAGCCGGGCCAATGAGCAGTTCTTC. The chain employs TRBV4-1 and TRBJ2-1, with 12 bases fitting TRBD2. Germline V lookup: CDR1 MGHRA, CDR2 YSYEKL. This CDR3 is 16 amino acids long. J lost 6 bases, V lost 3 bases, and 6 bases had no gene match.

This clone was seen only once. The chain combines TRBV6-2 or TRBV6-3 with TRBJ2-7; 7 positions agree with TRBD1. This CDR3 contains 14 residues. J lost 4 bases, V lost 5 bases, and 8 bases had no gene match. Per germline, CDR1 MNHEY and CDR2 SVGEGT. Here the CDR3 reads CASSTFGTDYEQYF. CDR3 bases: TGTGCCAGCAGTACTTTCGGGACAGATTACGAGCAGTACTTC.